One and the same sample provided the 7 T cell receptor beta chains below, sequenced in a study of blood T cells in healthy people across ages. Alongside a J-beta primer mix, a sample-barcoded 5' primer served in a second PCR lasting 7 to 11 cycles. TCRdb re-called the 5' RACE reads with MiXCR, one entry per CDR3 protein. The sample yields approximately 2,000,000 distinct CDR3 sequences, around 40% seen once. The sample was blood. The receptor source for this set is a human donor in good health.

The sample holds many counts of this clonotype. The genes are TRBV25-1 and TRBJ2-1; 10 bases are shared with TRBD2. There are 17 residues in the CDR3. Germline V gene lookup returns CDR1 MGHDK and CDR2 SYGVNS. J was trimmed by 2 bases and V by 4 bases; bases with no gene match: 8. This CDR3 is CASSGATSGWTYNEQFF. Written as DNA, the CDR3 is TGTGCCAGCAGTGGAGCGACTAGCGGGTGGACCTACAATGAGCAGTTCTTC.

This CDR3 reads CSASVPLAGAYLEQYF. CDR3 coding DNA: TGCAGTGCTAGCGTGCCTCTAGCGGGGGCGTATTTAGAGCAGTACTTC. The V and J genes are TRBV20-1 and TRBJ2-7; 10 nucleotides agree with TRBD2. V was clipped by 3 bases and J by 7 bases; unmatched bases: 15. The CDR3 is 16 residues long. Germline CDR1 and CDR2: DFQATT and SNEGSKA (reference sequence).

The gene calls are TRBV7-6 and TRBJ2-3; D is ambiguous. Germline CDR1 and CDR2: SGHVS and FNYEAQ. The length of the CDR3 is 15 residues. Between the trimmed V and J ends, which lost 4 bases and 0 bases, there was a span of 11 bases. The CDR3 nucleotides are TGTGCCAGCAGCTCGGCCAGGATCAGCACAGATACGCAGTATTTT. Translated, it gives CASSSARISTDTQYF.

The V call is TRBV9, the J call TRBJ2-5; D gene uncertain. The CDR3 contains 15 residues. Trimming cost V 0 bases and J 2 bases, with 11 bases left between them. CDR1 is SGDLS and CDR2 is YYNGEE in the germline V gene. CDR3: CASSVAFFPQETQYF. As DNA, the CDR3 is TGTGCCAGCAGCGTAGCTTTTTTCCCGCAAGAGACCCAGTACTTC.

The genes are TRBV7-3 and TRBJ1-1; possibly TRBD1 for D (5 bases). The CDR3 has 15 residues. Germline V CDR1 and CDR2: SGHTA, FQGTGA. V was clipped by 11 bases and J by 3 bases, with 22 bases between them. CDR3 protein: CACSQRGQGDTEAFF. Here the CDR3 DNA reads TGTGCCTGTAGTCAGAGAGGACAAGGGGACACTGAAGCTTTCTTT.

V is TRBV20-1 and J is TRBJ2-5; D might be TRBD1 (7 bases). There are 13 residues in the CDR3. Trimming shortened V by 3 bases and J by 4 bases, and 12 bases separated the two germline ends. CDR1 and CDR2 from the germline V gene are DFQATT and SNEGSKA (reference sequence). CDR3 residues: CSASRRGRETQYF. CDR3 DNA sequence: TGCAGTGCTAGTAGGAGGGGGCGAGAGACCCAGTACTTC.

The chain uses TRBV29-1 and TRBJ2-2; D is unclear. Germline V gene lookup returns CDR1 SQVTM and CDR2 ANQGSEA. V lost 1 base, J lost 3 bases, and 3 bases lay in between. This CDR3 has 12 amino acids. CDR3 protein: CSVEGYTGELFF. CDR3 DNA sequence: TGCAGCGTTGAAGGGTACACCGGGGAGCTGTTTTTT.